The source of this TCR beta chain is a study of human T cells and chemical hapten exposure. Time point: pre-sensitization, week 0. Regarding treatment: therapeutic diphenylcyclopropenone sensitization with weekly scalp DPC. It was from unfractionated whole blood that total RNA was extracted. MiXCR, run by TCRdb on the RACE reads, gives a single entry per CDR3 protein. The top ten clones hold approximately 4.5% of a sample with approximately 80,000 distinct CDR3 sequences, about 14% of them seen once. With 5 bases removed from V and 5 bases from J, the gap between germline ends came to 10 bases. The length of the CDR3 is 12 residues. This clonotype was found many times.

This clonotype was sampled from a woman aged 50 to 60 with alopecia areata. Some clones in this sample may be carry-over from other donors' samples. Sequenced here: whole blood, sampled in connection with sensitization to the hapten diphenylcyclopropenone (DPC). J is TRBJ2-7 and V is TRBV12-3 or TRBV12-4; weak D call: TRBD2 (5 bases). The CDR3 DNA is TGTGCCAGCAGTGCCGCCGGGGACGAGCAGTACTTC. This translates into CASSAAGDEQYF.